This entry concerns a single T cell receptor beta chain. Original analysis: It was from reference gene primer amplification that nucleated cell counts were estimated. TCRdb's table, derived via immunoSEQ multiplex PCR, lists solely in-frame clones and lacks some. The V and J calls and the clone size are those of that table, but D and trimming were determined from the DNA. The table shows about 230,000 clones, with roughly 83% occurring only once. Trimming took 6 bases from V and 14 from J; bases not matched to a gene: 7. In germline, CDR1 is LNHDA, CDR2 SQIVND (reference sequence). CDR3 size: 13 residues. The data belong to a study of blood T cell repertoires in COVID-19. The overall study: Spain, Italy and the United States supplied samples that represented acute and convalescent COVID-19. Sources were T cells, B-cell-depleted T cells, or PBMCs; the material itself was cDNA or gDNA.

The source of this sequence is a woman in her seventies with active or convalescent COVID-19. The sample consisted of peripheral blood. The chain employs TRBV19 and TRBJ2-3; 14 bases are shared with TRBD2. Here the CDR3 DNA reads TGTGCCAGTAGCCCGGGACTAGCGGGGGCCCGGTATTTT. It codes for CASSPGLAGARYF.